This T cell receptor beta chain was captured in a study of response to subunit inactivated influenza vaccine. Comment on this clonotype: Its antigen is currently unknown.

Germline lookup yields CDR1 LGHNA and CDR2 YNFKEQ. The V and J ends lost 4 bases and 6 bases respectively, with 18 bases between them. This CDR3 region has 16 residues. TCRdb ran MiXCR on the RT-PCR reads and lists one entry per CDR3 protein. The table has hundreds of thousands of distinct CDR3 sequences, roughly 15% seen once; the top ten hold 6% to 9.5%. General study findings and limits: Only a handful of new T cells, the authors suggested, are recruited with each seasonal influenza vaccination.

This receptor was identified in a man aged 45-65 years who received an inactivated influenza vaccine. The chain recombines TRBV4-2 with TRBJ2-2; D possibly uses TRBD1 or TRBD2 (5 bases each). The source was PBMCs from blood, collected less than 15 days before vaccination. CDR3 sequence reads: CASSPVTRDVAGELFF. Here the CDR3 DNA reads TGTGCCAGCAGCCCGGTGACCCGGGACGTGGCCGGGGAGCTGTTTTTT.